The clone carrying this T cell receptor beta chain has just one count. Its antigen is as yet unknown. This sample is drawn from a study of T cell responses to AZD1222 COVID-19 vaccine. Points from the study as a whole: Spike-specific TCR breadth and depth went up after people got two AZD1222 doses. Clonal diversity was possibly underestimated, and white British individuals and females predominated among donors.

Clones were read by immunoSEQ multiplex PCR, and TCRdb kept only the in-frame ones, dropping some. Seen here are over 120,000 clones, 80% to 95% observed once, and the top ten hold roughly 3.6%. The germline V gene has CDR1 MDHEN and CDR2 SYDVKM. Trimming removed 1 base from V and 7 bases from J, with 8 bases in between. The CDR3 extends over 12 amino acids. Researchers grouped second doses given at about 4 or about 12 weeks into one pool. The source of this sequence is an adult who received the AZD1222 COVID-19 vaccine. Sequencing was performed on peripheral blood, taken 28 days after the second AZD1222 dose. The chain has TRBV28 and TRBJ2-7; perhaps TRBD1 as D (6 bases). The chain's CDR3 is CASSLLQGEQYF. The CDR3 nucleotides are TGTGCCAGCAGTTTATTACAGGGTGAGCAGTACTTC.